One T cell receptor beta chain is described in this entry. Its antigen remains unknown. This sample is drawn from a study of a mutant IDH1 vaccine in newly diagnosed glioma. Method: immunoSEQ multiplex PCR; TCRdb's copy keeps in-frame clones and lacks some. The table lists about 83,000 clones, roughly 90% of them singletons. Time point noted: week 5, during vaccination. Topical imiquimod accompanied each vaccine dose, which consisted of 300 ug of mutant IDH1 20-mer peptide. Donors harbored newly found WHO grade 3 or 4 IDH1-mutant, ATRX-lost astrocytomas. Germline loops: CDR1 SGHTS, CDR2 YDEGEE. V lost 4 bases to trimming and J lost 4 bases, with 16 bases between them. CDR3 size: 15 residues.

Sample: PBMCs, taken from a glioma patient whose treatment included an IDH1 peptide vaccine. V and J are TRBV5-8 and TRBJ2-3; weak D call: TRBD2 (6 bases). This clonotype was obtained from a woman aged 45-65 years with glioma. The CDR3 DNA sequence: TGTGCCAGCAGCCTACACGGGAGAGGGGCAGATACGCAGTATTTT. It is translated as CASSLHGRGADTQYF.